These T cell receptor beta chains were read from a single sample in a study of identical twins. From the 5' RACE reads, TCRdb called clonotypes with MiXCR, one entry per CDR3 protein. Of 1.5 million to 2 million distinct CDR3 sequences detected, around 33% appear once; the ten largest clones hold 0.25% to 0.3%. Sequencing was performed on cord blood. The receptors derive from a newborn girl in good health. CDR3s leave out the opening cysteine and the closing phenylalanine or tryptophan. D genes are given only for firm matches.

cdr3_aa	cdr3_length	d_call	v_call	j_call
ASSYRGVITDTQY	13	TRBD2	TRBV12-3/TRBV12-4	TRBJ2-3
ASTEGATNTEAF	12	TRBD1	TRBV13	TRBJ1-1
ASSQEGGVYEQY	12	-	TRBV3-1	TRBJ2-7
SASGTPTSSYYGYT	14	-	TRBV29-1	TRBJ1-2
ASSKEWRELQETQY	14	-	TRBV21-1	TRBJ2-5
ASSVASRGGPNEQY	14	TRBD2	TRBV9	TRBJ2-5
ASSLKEDQPQH	11	-	TRBV7-9	TRBJ1-5
SAIYRAGDNSPLH	13	-	TRBV20-1	TRBJ1-6
ASSSLRVHYEQY	12	-	TRBV11-2	TRBJ2-7
SARMWTSGTADTQY	14	TRBD2	TRBV20-1	TRBJ2-3